The 26 T cell receptor beta chains presented below share a single source sample, sequenced in a study of cytomegalovirus exposure and HLA in healthy donors. PCR was performed using 60 Vbeta and 13 Jbeta primers. The protocol was immunoSEQ multiplex PCR, while the TCRdb copy is restricted to in-frame clones and leaves out a portion. The sample includes around 130,000 clones, over 75% of them seen just once. The sequenced sample was PBMCs. Source of these receptors: a middle-aged man in good health and CMV-seronegative.

V is TRBV7-6 and J is TRBJ2-5, with D possibly TRBD1 on 7 matching bases. Germline V lookup: CDR1 SGHVS, CDR2 FNYEAQ. V shed 5 bases and J shed 2 bases, with 18 bases lying between them. CDR3 length: 16 amino acids. The CDR3 region is CASSGRQGLGQETQYF. DNA for the CDR3: TGTGCCAGCAGCGGGCGACAGGGACTGGGTCAAGAGACCCAGTACTTC.

V usage is TRBV29-1 and J usage is TRBJ2-1, with 15 bases lining up with TRBD2. From germline, CDR1 is SQVTM and CDR2 ANQGSEA. The junction had 9 bases not matched to a gene; V was cut back by 3 bases and J by 0 bases. CDR3 size: 19 residues. The CDR3 loop reads CSVEGSGTSGRLSYNEQFF. CDR3 DNA sequence: TGCAGCGTTGAGGGCTCCGGGACTAGCGGGAGGCTCTCCTACAATGAGCAGTTCTTC.

The chain carries TRBV28 and TRBJ2-7; 8 bases match TRBD1. The junction had 1 base not matched to a gene; V was cut back by 5 bases and J by 4 bases. Germline V gene data show CDR1 as MDHEN and CDR2 as SYDVKM. This CDR3 has 12 residues. In DNA form, the CDR3 reads TGTGCCAGCAGTGGACAGGGATACGAGCAGTACTTC. Amino acids: CASSGQGYEQYF.

The chain combines TRBV9 with TRBJ2-3; perhaps TRBD2 as D (7 bases). V was pared by 0 bases and J by 4 bases, with 15 bases between. Germline-derived CDR1 and CDR2 are SGDLS and YYNGEE. The CDR3 is made up of 16 amino acids. DNA of the CDR3: TGTGCCAGCAGCGTAGCTGGGGGGGCTAGGGCAGATACGCAGTATTTT. Translation gives CASSVAGGARADTQYF.

A few counts support this clone. The CDR3 loop is CASSRDRGAPREQYF. In nucleotides, the CDR3 is TGTGCCAGCAGTCGGGACAGGGGGGCACCTAGAGAGCAGTACTTC. The chain carries TRBV28 and TRBJ2-7; 11 nucleotides line up with TRBD1. The trim removed 5 bases at V and 7 bases at J, leaving 10 bases unmatched. Germline V gene sequence: CDR1 MDHEN, CDR2 SYDVKM. The CDR3 consists of 15 residues.

This clone was seen a handful of times. The chain employs TRBV5-6 and TRBJ2-6, with D maybe TRBD1 (5 bases). Germline lookup yields CDR1 SGHDT and CDR2 YYEEEE. Trimming took off 0 bases at V and 6 bases at J, with 19 bases between the two ends. The CDR3 covers 18 residues. DNA for the CDR3: TGTGCCAGCAGCTTGGGGGGCGGCCGTTATTCGGAGGCCAACGTCCTGACTTTC. Its translation: CASSLGGGRYSEANVLTF.

For the CDR3, the DNA is TGTGCCAGCTCACTTGGACTAGCCCAAGAGACCCAGTACTTC. Protein product: CASSLGLAQETQYF. This chain links TRBV18 with TRBJ2-5; 8 bases are a match to TRBD2. This CDR3 region has 14 residues. The ends lost 4 bases at V and 1 base at J; junction bases unmatched: 2. CDR1 and CDR2 from the germline V gene are KGHSH and LQKENI.

CDR3 protein: CASSLWDTLNTEAFF. DNA of the CDR3: TGTGCCAGCAGTTTATGGGACACTTTGAACACTGAAGCTTTCTTT. The chain joins TRBV6-5 to TRBJ1-1, with D perhaps matching TRBD1 (6 bases). The length of the CDR3 is 15 residues. Germline V CDR1 and CDR2: MNHEY, SVGAGI. V was pared by 4 bases and J by 0 bases, with 12 bases between.

The chain is built from TRBV27 and TRBJ1-3; 10 positions match TRBD1. The CDR3 has 15 amino acids. CDR1 and CDR2 (germline): MNHEY, SMNVEV (reference sequence). The junction had 4 bases not matched to a gene; V was cut back by 2 bases and J by 6 bases. CDR3 DNA sequence: TGTGCCAGCAGTTTAACCGGGACAGGGGTAAACACCATATATTTT. As protein: CASSLTGTGVNTIYF.

The chain is built from TRBV9 and TRBJ2-1; 11 nucleotides match TRBD2. The CDR3 covers 19 residues. Germline V gene sequence: CDR1 SGDLS, CDR2 YYNGEE. V shed 0 bases, J shed 6 bases, and the junction held 14 bases outside the gene matches. The CDR3 region has the DNA TGTGCCAGCAGCGTAGAAGAATTTAGCGGGGGGGCTCTTCTCAATGAGCAGTTCTTC. It translates to CASSVEEFSGGALLNEQFF.

The chain employs TRBV5-4 and TRBJ2-3; D is uncertain. This CDR3 has 13 amino acids. V dropped 4 bases and J dropped 3 bases, with 9 bases sitting between them. The germline gives CDR1 SGHNT, CDR2 YYREEE (reference sequence). The CDR3 DNA reads TGTGCCAGCAGCACGGTCCCAACAGATACGCAGTATTTT. This codes for CASSTVPTDTQYF.

The chain combines TRBV5-1 with TRBJ2-2; TRBD2 might be the D (5 bases). V dropped 5 bases and J dropped 1 base, with 9 bases sitting between them. The CDR3 covers 14 residues. The germline V gene has CDR1 SGHRS and CDR2 YFSETQ. CDR3 amino acids: CASRRRENTGELFF. Here the CDR3 DNA reads TGCGCCAGCAGGAGACGGGAGAACACCGGGGAGCTGTTTTTT.

The CDR3 nucleotides are TGTGCCAGCAGGGGTGAAACTAGCAACAATGAGCAGTTCTTC. It encodes CASRGETSNNEQFF. The V gene is TRBV2, the J gene TRBJ2-1, with TRBD2 as a possible D gene (6 bases). The V end was cut by 6 bases, the J end by 5 bases, with 14 bases between. CDR1 SNHLY and CDR2 FYNNEI come from the germline V gene. The CDR3 is made up of 14 amino acids.

The chain has TRBV7-6 and TRBJ2-1; 9 nucleotides line up with TRBD2. The CDR3 spans 16 residues. Per the germline V gene, CDR1 is SGHVS and CDR2 is FNYEAQ. V lost 5 bases to trimming and J lost 4 bases; unmatched junction nucleotides: 9. CDR3 region: CASSPDLSGRYNEQFF. Here the CDR3 DNA reads TGTGCCAGCAGCCCTGACCTAAGCGGGAGGTACAATGAGCAGTTCTTC.

This clone was seen a handful of times. This chain links TRBV27 with TRBJ1-5; TRBD1 matches 8 bases. CDR3 length equals 16 residues. Germline V gene lookup returns CDR1 MNHEY and CDR2 SMNVEV (reference sequence). V lost 7 bases to trimming and J lost 3 bases; unmatched junction nucleotides: 11. The CDR3 loop is CASTIKPDRDNQPQHF. The CDR3 DNA is TGTGCCAGCACTATAAAACCGGACAGGGACAATCAGCCCCAGCATTTT.

The sample holds a few counts of this clone. CDR3 residues: CASSRLGTGEGSYNEQFF. In DNA form, the CDR3 reads TGTGCCAGCAGTCGACTCGGGACAGGGGAAGGGTCCTACAATGAGCAGTTCTTC. The gene calls are TRBV28 and TRBJ2-1, with TRBD1 matching 10 bases. The CDR3 length is 18 residues. CDR1 and CDR2 from the germline V gene are MDHEN and SYDVKM. V lost 5 bases and J lost 1; bases outside the gene matches: 11.

Here the CDR3 DNA reads TGCGCCAGCAGCCCACCGCTGACTAGCGGGAGAGCCTACGAGCAGTACTTC. As protein: CASSPPLTSGRAYEQYF. The chain joins TRBV4-1 to TRBJ2-7, with 12 bases matching TRBD2. The J segment lost 2 bases and the V segment lost 4 bases, leaving 9 bases of the junction unmatched. The germline CDR1 and CDR2 sequences are MGHRA and YSYEKL. The CDR3 loop spans 17 amino acids.

The gene calls are TRBV4-1 and TRBJ1-4; maybe TRBD1 (6 bases). The CDR3 consists of 18 residues. Per the germline V gene, CDR1 is MGHRA and CDR2 is YSYEKL. V lost 1 base and J lost 10, with 25 bases in between. Here the CDR3 DNA reads TGCGCCAGCAGCCAAGTTATTACCTACAGGGTGGTCGTCGGAAAACTGTTTTTT. This translates into CASSQVITYRVVVGKLFF.

This clone has only one observation. The rearrangement uses TRBV5-6 and TRBJ2-7; 8 bases match TRBD1. Unmatched junction bases numbered 5, after V lost 0 bases and J lost 6 bases. This CDR3 spans 14 amino acids. Germline V gene data show CDR1 as SGHDT and CDR2 as YYEEEE. CDR3 sequence: CASSLVQGVSEQYF. CDR3 nucleotides: TGTGCCAGCAGCTTGGTACAGGGGGTGAGCGAGCAGTACTTC.

The chain uses TRBV19 and TRBJ1-2; the D is unclear. Deletions cut 0 bases from V and 8 bases from J, with 13 bases between. The germline V gene has CDR1 LNHDA and CDR2 SQIVND (reference sequence). This CDR3 spans 14 amino acids. CDR3 amino acids: CASSIDEAQRGYTF. The CDR3 bases are TGTGCCAGTAGTATAGACGAGGCCCAACGGGGCTACACCTTC. Complete variable domain (other parts from reference TRBV19 and TRBJ1-2): DGGITQSPKYLFRKEGQNVTLSCEQNLNHDAMYWYRQDPGQGLRLIYYSQIVNDFQKGDIAEGYSVSREKKESFPLTVTSAQKNPTAFYLCASSIDEAQRGYTFGSGTRLTVV.

Comments on this clone: The sample has other DNA sequences that encode this CDR3 too. The gene calls are TRBV9 and TRBJ1-3; D remains unclear. V lost 0 bases and J 10 bases, leaving 14 bases between the germline ends. Per the germline V gene, CDR1 is SGDLS and CDR2 is YYNGEE. This CDR3 region has 14 residues. The CDR3 reads CASSVAQSSNTIYF. Here the CDR3 DNA reads TGTGCCAGCAGCGTAGCTCAGTCGTCAAATACCATATATTTT.

The gene calls are TRBV5-4 and TRBJ2-7; TRBD2 agrees at 8 bases. Trimming removed 5 bases from V and 1 base from J; junction bases left unmatched: 8. CDR1 is SGHNT and CDR2 is YYREEE in the germline V gene (reference sequence). CDR3 size: 15 residues. The CDR3 is CASSYPGLGSYEQYF. In DNA form, the CDR3 reads TGTGCCAGCAGTTACCCGGGACTAGGGTCCTACGAGCAGTACTTC.

This chain joins TRBV27 and TRBJ2-7; D is undetermined. Trimming took off 8 bases at V and 3 bases at J, with 17 bases between the two ends. This CDR3 contains 14 residues. Germline assignment: CDR1 MNHEY and CDR2 SMNVEV (reference sequence). CDR3 bases: TGTGCCAGCGCGTTAAGCGTGGGTGACTACGAGCAGTACTTC. As protein: CASALSVGDYEQYF.

This clone was detected only once. V usage is TRBV9 and J usage is TRBJ2-5; 7 bases align to TRBD1. The V segment lost 3 bases and the J segment 1 base; nucleotides outside the gene matches: 3. This CDR3 has 14 amino acids. Per germline, CDR1 SGDLS and CDR2 YYNGEE. As DNA, the CDR3 is TGTGCCAGCAGCGCAGGGACAGCCCAAGAGACCCAGTACTTC. Its protein is CASSAGTAQETQYF.

On this clone itself: Other DNA sequences in the same sample also yield this CDR3. This chain uses TRBV27 with TRBJ2-7, with a weak D call TRBD2 (5 bases). CDR3 length: 17 residues. Looked up from germline, CDR1 is MNHEY and CDR2 is SMNVEV (reference sequence). V lost 4 bases and J 3 bases, leaving 22 bases between the germline ends. CDR3 sequence reads: CASSSLLAGGTGYEQYF. The CDR3 DNA reads TGTGCCAGCAGTTCCCTTCTAGCAGGAGGAACGGGCTACGAGCAGTACTTC.

The rearrangement joins TRBV18 to TRBJ2-7, with 7 positions matching TRBD1. Germline V gene lookup returns CDR1 KGHSH and CDR2 LQKENI. The CDR3 has 16 amino acids. J gave up 2 bases and V 2 bases, and 9 bases lay outside the gene matches. CDR3 sequence: CASSPELPGGTYEQYF. CDR3 coding DNA: TGTGCCAGCTCACCAGAGTTGCCAGGGGGAACCTACGAGCAGTACTTC. Drawing the rest from reference TRBV18 and TRBJ2-7, the complete variable domain is NAGVMQNPRHLVRRRGQEARLRCSPMKGHSHVYWYRQLPEEGLKFMVYLQKENIIDESGMPKERFSAEFPKEGPSILRIQQVVRGDSAAYFCASSPELPGGTYEQYFGPGTRLTVT.